Shown below are 3 T cell receptor beta chains from a single sample sequenced in a study of T cells in Graves' hyperthyroidism and ophthalmopathy. It was RNA transcripts that yielded the amplified TCR beta CDR3 regions. The HTBI primer set was used in a first-round RT-PCR of the TCR CDR3. TCRdb redid the calling of the multiplex PCR reads with MiXCR, one entry per CDR3 protein. The sample lists around 600,000 distinct CDR3 sequences; 13% to 15% were seen once. Sequencing was carried out using blood. Receptors were obtained from a woman under 30 with Graves' ophthalmopathy.

Only a few counts were recorded for this clonotype. The CDR3: CASSLSGPQTF. CDR3 nucleotides: TGTGCCAGCAGCTTGTCAGGGCCTCAGACCTTC. The chain combines TRBV5-6 with TRBJ1-2; D possibly corresponds to TRBD1 (5 bases). This CDR3 is 11 amino acids long. CDR1 and CDR2 from the germline V gene are SGHDT and YYEEEE. V was shortened by 1 base and J by 14 bases, with 12 bases between the two germline ends. Together with reference TRBV5-6 and TRBJ1-2, the CDR3 gives the full variable domain: DAGVTQSPTHLIKTRGQQVTLRCSPKSGHDTVSWYQQALGQGPQFIFQYYEEEERQRGNFPDRFSGHQFPNYSSELNVNALLLGDSALYLCASSLSGPQTFGSGTRLTVV.

Concerning this clonotype itself: This may arise from a read error, as a much more abundant clone is one base away. The chain combines TRBV12-3 or TRBV12-4 with TRBJ2-1; D unclear. The V end was cut by 5 bases, the J end by 4 bases, with 9 bases between. This CDR3 spans 13 amino acids. CDR3 nucleotide sequence: TGTGCCAGCAGTCCGGACGATTACAATGAGCAGTTCTTC. It encodes CASSPDDYNEQFF.

Worth noting for this clonotype: This sequence may be a read error, since a much larger clone differs from it by one base. The rearrangement uses TRBV20-1 and TRBJ2-7, with a possible D match to TRBD1 (6 bases). The CDR3 length is 13 residues. The germline V gene has CDR1 DFQATT and CDR2 SNEGSKA (reference sequence). As DNA, the CDR3 is TGCAGCGCCGAAAGGGCAGGGGCCTACGAGCAGTACTTC. It specifies CSAERAGAYEQYF.